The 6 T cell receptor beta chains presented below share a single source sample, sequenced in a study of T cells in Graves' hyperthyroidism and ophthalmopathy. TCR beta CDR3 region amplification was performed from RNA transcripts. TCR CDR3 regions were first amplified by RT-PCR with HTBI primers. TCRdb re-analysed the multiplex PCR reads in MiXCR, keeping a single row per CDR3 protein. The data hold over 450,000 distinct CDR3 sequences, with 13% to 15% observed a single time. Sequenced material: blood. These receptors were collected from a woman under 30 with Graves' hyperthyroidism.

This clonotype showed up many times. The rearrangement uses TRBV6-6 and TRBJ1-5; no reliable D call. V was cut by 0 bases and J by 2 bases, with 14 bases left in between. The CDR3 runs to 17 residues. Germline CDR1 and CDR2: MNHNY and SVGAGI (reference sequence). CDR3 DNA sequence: TGTGCCAGCAGTTACTCGACCCCTTTCCAGGGCAATCAGCCCCAGCATTTT. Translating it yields CASSYSTPFQGNQPQHF.

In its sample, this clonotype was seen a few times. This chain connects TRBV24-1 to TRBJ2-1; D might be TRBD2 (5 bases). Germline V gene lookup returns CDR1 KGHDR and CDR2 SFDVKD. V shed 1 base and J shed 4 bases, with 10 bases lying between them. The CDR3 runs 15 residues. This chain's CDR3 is CATSDFPSRYNEQFF. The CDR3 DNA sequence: TGTGCCACCAGTGATTTTCCTAGCAGGTACAATGAGCAGTTCTTC.

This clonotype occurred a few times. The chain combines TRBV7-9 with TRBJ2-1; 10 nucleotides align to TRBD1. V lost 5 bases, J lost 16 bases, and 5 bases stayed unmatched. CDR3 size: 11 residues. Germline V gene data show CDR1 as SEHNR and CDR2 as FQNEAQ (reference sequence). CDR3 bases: TGTGCCAGCAGCCTGACAGGGGGCGGTTTCTTC. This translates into CASSLTGGGFF.

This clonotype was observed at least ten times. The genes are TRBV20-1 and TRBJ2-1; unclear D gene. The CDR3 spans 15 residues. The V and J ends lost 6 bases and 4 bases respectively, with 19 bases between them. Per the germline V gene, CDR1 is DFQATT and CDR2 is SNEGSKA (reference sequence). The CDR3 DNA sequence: TGCAGTGCCCCAGGTGTTGAAACCCCTTACAATGAGCAGTTCTTC. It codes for CSAPGVETPYNEQFF.

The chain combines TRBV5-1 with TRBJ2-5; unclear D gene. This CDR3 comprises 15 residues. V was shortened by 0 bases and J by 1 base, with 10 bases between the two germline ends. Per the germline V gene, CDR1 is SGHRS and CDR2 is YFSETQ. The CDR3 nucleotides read TGCGCCAGCAGCTTGGGACACCTTATCCAAGAGACCCAGTACTTC. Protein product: CASSLGHLIQETQYF.

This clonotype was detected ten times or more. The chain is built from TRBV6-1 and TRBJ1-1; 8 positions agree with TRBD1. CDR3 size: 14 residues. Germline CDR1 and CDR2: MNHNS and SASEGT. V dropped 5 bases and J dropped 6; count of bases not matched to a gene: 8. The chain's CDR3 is CASSKDRERSEAFF. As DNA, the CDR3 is TGTGCCAGCAGTAAGGACAGGGAGAGGTCTGAAGCTTTCTTT.